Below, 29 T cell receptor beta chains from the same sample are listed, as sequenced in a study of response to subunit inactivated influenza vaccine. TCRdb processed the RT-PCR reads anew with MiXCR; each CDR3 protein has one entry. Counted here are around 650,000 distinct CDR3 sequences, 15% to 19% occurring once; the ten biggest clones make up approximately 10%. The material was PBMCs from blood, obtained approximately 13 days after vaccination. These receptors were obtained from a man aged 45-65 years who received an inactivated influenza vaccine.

The CDR3 region is CSTRTGPNTGELFF. In nucleotides, the CDR3 is TGCAGCACGCGGACAGGGCCGAACACCGGGGAGCTGTTTTTT. V and J are TRBV29-1 and TRBJ2-2, with 8 bases matching TRBD1. CDR3 length: 14 residues. Looked up from germline, CDR1 is SQVTM and CDR2 is ANQGSEA. V dropped 8 bases and J dropped 0; count of bases not matched to a gene: 5.

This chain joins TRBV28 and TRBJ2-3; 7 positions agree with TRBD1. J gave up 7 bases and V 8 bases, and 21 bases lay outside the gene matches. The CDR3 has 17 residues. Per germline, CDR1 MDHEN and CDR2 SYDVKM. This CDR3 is CASHPGMWGRGINTQYF. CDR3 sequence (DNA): TGTGCCAGCCACCCGGGGATGTGGGGCAGGGGGATTAATACGCAGTATTTT.

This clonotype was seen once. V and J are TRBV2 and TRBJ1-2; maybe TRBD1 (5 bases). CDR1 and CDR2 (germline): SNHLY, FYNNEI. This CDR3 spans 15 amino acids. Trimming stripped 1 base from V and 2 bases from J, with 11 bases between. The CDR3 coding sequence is TGTGCCAGCAGTGAAGTGACAGCCACGAACTATGGCTACACCTTC. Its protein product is CASSEVTATNYGYTF.

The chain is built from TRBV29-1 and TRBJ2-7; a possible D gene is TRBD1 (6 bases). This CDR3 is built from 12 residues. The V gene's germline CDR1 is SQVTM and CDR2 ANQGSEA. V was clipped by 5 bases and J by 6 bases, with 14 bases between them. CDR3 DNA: TGCAGCGTTCGAATCGGGACACGCGAGCAGTACTTC. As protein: CSVRIGTREQYF.

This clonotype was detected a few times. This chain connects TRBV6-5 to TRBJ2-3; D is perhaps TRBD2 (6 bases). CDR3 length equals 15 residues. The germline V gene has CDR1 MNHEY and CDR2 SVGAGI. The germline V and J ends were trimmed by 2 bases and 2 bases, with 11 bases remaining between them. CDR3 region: CASSYRAGPTDTQYF. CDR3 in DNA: TGTGCCAGCAGTTACCGCGCGGGGCCCACAGATACGCAGTATTTT.

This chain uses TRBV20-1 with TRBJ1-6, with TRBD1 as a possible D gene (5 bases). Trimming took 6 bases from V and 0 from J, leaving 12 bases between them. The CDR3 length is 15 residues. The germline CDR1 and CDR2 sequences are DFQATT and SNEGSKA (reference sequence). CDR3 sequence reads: CSAIFDSSYNSPLHF. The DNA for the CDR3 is TGCAGTGCCATTTTTGACAGCTCCTATAATTCACCCCTCCACTTT.

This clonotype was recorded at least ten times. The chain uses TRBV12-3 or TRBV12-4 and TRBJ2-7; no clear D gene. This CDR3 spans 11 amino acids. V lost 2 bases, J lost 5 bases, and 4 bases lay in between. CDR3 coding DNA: TGTGCCAGCAGTTTAAATGACGAGCAGTACTTC. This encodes CASSLNDEQYF.

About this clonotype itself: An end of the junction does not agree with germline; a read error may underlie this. The CDR3 DNA follows: TGTGCCAGCAGCCCGTCCAGCGGGGGGGCCCGCGGGGGGCTGTTTTTT. Residues: CASSPSSGGARGGLFF. V and J are TRBV7-2 and TRBJ2-2; 10 bases match TRBD2. Germline V gives CDR1 SGHTA, CDR2 FQGNSA. The CDR3 runs 16 residues. The entire variable domain, with the rest obtained from reference TRBV7-2 and TRBJ2-2, is as follows: GAGVSQSPSNKVTEKGKDVELRCDPISGHTALYWYRQSLGQGLEFLIYFQGNSAPDKSGLPSDRFSAERTGGSVSTLTIQRTQQEDSAVYLCASSPSSGGARGGLFFGEGSRLTVL.

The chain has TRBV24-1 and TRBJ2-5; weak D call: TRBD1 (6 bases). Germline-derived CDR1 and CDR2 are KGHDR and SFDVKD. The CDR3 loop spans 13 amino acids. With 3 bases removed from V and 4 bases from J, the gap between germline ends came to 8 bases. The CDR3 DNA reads TGTGCCACCAGTGATACAGGGCGAGAGACCCAGTACTTC. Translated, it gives CATSDTGRETQYF.

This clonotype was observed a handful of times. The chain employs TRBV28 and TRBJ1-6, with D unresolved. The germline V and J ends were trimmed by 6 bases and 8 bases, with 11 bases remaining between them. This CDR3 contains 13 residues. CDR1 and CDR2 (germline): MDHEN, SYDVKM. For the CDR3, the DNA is TGTGCCAGCAGCCAACAACTACATTCACCCCTCCACTTT. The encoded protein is CASSQQLHSPLHF.

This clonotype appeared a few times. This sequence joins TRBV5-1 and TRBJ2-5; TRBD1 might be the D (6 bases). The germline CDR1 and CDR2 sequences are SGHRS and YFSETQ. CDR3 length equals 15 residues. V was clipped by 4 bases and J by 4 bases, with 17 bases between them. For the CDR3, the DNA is TGCGCCAGCAGCCCCTTGGGGGCAGGCGGAGAGACCCAGTACTTC. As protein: CASSPLGAGGETQYF.

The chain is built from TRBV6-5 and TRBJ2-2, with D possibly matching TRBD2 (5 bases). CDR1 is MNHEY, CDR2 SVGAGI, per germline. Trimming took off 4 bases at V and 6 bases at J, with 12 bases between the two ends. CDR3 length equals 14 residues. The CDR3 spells CASSSSGEPGELFF. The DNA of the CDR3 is TGTGCCAGCAGTTCCTCCGGGGAGCCCGGGGAGCTGTTTTTT.

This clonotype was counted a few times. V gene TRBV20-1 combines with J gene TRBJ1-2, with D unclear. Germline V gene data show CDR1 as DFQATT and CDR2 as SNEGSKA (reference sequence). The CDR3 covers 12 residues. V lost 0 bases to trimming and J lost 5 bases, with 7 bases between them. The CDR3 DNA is TGCAGTGCTAGAGAGAGCGTATATGGCTACACCTTC. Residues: CSARESVYGYTF.

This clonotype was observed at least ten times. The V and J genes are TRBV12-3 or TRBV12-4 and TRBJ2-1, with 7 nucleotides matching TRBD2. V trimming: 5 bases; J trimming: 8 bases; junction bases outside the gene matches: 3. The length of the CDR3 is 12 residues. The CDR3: CASSRTSHEQFF. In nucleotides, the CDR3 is TGTGCCAGCAGTCGGACTAGTCATGAGCAGTTCTTC.

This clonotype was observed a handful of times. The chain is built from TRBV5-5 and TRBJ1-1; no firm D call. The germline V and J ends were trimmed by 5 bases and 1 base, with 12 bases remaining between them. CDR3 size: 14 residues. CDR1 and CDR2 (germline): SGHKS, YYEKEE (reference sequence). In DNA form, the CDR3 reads TGTGCCAGCAGTAAAGCCAACGGGAACACTGAAGCTTTCTTT. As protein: CASSKANGNTEAFF.

The CDR3 protein is CASSEEGQASSTDTQYF. The CDR3 DNA reads TGCGCCAGCAGTGAGGAGGGACAGGCGTCTAGCACAGATACGCAGTATTTT. This sequence joins TRBV10-1 and TRBJ2-3; TRBD1 matches 8 bases. The trim removed 2 bases at V and 0 bases at J, leaving 7 bases unmatched. Germline V gene lookup returns CDR1 WNHNN and CDR2 SYGVQD (reference sequence). The CDR3 has 17 residues.

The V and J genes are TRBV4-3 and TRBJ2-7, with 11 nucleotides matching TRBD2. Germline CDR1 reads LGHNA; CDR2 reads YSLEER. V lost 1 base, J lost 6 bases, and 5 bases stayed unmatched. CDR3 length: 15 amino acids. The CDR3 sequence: CASSQGLAGLGEQYF. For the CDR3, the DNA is TGCGCCAGCAGCCAAGGACTAGCGGGATTGGGCGAGCAGTACTTC.

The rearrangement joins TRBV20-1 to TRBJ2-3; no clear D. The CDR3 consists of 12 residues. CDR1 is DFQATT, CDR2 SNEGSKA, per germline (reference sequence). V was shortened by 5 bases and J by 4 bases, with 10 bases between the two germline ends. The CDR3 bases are TGCAGTGCTCGCCGACCCCCAGATACGCAGTATTTT. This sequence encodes CSARRPPDTQYF.

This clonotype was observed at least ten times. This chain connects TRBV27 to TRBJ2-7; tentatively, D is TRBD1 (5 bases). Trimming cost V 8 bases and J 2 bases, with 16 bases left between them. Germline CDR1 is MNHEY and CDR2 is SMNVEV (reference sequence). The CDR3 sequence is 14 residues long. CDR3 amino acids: CASSSWGLTYEQYF. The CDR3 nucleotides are TGTGCCAGCTCCTCCTGGGGCCTTACCTACGAGCAGTACTTC.

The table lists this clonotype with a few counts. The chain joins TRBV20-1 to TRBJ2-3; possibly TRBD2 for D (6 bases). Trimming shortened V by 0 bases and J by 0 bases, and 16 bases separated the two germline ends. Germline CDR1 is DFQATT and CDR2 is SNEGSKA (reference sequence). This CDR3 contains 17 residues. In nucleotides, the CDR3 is TGCAGTGCTAGAGATGGTCCTTGGGCGGGGAGCACAGATACGCAGTATTTT. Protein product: CSARDGPWAGSTDTQYF.

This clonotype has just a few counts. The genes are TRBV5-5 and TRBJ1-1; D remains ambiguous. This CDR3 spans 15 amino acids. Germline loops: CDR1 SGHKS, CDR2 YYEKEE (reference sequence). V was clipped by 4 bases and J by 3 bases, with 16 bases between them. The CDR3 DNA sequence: TGTGCCAGCAGCCTTTTTAGACGGTACGACACTGAAGCTTTCTTT. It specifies CASSLFRRYDTEAFF.

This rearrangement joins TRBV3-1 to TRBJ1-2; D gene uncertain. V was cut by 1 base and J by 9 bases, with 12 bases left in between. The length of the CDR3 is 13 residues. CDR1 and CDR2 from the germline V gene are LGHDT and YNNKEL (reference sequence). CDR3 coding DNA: TGTGCCAGCAGCCAAGCAGGAATTGGGAGCTACACCTTC. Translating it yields CASSQAGIGSYTF.

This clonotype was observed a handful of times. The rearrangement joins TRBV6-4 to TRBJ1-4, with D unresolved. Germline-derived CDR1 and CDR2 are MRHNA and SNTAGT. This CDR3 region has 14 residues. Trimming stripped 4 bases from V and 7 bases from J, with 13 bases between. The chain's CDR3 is CASSAEQGSEKLFF. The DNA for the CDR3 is TGTGCCAGCAGTGCGGAACAAGGCAGTGAAAAACTGTTTTTT.

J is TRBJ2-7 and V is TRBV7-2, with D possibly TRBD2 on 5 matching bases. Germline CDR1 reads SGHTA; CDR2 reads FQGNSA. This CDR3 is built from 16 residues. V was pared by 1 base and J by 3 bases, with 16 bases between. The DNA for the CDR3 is TGTGCCAGCAGCTTAGTCGGCGGTGGGAGCAACTACGAGCAGTACTTC. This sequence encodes CASSLVGGGSNYEQYF.

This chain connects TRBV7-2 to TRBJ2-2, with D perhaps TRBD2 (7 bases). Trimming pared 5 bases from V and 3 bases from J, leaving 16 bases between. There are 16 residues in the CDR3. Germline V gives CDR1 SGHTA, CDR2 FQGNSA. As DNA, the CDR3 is TGTGCCAGCAGCCGCTTGGCGGGGGCCTACACCGGGGAGCTGTTTTTT. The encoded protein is CASSRLAGAYTGELFF.

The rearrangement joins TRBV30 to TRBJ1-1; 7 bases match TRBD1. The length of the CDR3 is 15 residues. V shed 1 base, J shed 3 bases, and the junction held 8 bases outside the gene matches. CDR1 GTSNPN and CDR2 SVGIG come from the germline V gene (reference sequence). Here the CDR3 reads CAWSAPDRDYTEAFF. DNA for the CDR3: TGTGCCTGGAGTGCTCCCGACAGGGATTACACTGAAGCTTTCTTT.

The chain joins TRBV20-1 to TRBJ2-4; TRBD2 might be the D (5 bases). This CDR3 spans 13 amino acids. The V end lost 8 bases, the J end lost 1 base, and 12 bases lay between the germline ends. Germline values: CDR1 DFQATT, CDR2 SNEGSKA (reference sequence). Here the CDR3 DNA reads TGCAGTTCATACACGGGGGCCAAAAACATTCAGTACTTC. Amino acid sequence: CSSYTGAKNIQYF.

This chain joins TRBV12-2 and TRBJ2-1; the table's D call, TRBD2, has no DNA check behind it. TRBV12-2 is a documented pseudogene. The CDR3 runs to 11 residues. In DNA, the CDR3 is TGTGTTGGCGGGGGGTACGGTGAGCAGTTCTTC. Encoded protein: CVGGGYGEQFF.

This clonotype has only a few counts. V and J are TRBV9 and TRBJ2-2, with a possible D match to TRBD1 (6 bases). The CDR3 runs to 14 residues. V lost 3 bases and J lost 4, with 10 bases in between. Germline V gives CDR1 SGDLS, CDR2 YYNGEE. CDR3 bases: TGTGCCAGCAGCGAGGGGGTTCGCACCGGGGAGCTGTTTTTT. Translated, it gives CASSEGVRTGELFF.